A selection of T cell receptor beta chains follows, all from one sample in a study of T cells in Graves' hyperthyroidism and ophthalmopathy. TCRdb redid the calling of the multiplex PCR reads with MiXCR, one entry per CDR3 protein. There are around 340,000 distinct CDR3 sequences in the sample; roughly 14% occur only once, and under 30% lies in the top ten. The material sequenced was blood. The receptors stem from a woman aged 30 to 39 with Graves' hyperthyroidism. The CDR3 runs from the conserved cysteine through the conserved F or W. A D gene is named only where the DNA matches it firmly. Size values are once, few and many counts, or a class for expanded clones, and some rows have none.

CDR3: CASSYAGQGSDTQYF; DNA: TGTGCCAGCAGTTACGCCGGACAGGGGTCGGATACGCAGTATTTT; J: TRBJ2-3; size: -; V: TRBV6-5; D: TRBD1
CDR3: CASSLSGGSSGELFF; DNA: TGTGCCAGCAGCCTCTCAGGGGGCTCCAGCGGGGAGCTGTTTTTT; J: TRBJ2-2; size: many; V: TRBV7-3; D: TRBD1
CDR3: CASSEDPGRELFF; DNA: TGCGCCAGCAGCGAGGACCCCGGCCGGGAGCTGTTTTTT; J: TRBJ2-2; size: few; V: TRBV5-1; D: -
CDR3: CASSLDGREWNTQYF; DNA: TGCGCCAGCAGCTTGGACGGGCGGGAGTGGAATACGCAGTATTTT; J: TRBJ2-3; size: many; V: TRBV5-1; D: TRBD2
CDR3: CASTRDLNIQYF; DNA: TGTGCCTCCACAAGAGACCTAAACATTCAGTACTTC; J: TRBJ2-4; size: -; V: TRBV2; D: -
CDR3: CASSDRALRTDTQYF; DNA: TGTGCCAGCAGCGACAGGGCGCTTCGCACAGATACGCAGTATTTT; J: TRBJ2-3; size: many; V: TRBV2; D: TRBD1
CDR3: CASRGIRGGTSYGYTF; DNA: TGTGCCAGCAGGGGAATCAGGGGGGGAACTAGCTATGGCTACACCTTC; J: TRBJ1-2; size: many; V: TRBV28; D: TRBD1
CDR3: CSAISARRESYEQYF; DNA: TGCAGTGCTATATCCGCGAGGCGGGAATCCTACGAGCAGTACTTC; J: TRBJ2-7; size: many; V: TRBV20-1; D: -
CDR3: CASSSPETATGYEQFF; DNA: TGTGCCAGCAGTTCCCCAGAGACTGCCACCGGGTATGAGCAGTTCTTC; J: TRBJ2-1; size: -; V: TRBV28; D: -
CDR3: CASSPSSYTDTQYF; DNA: TGTGCCAGCAGCCCCAGCTCGTACACAGATACGCAGTATTTT; J: TRBJ2-3; size: many; V: TRBV7-3; D: -
CDR3: CASSVEGSGSVSDTQYF; DNA: TGTGCCAGCAGCGTAGAAGGGAGCGGGAGTGTCTCAGATACGCAGTATTTT; J: TRBJ2-3; size: -; V: TRBV9; D: TRBD2
CDR3: CSVDSGTKYEQYF; DNA: TGCAGCGTTGATTCAGGGACCAAGTACGAGCAGTACTTC; J: TRBJ2-7; size: few; V: TRBV29-1; D: -